Shown below are 12 T cell receptor beta chains from a single sample sequenced in a study of T cells in Graves' hyperthyroidism and ophthalmopathy. Amplification of TCR beta CDR3 regions used RNA as the template. The TCR CDR3 was amplified in a first-round RT-PCR using the HTBI primer set. TCRdb redid the calling of the multiplex PCR reads with MiXCR, one entry per CDR3 protein. The table includes roughly 99,000 distinct CDR3 sequences, approximately 15% detected once. The sequencing input was blood. These receptors were obtained from a woman aged 45-65 years with Graves' hyperthyroidism.

This clonotype was recorded many times. The genes are TRBV27 and TRBJ2-3; 8 positions agree with TRBD2. With 3 bases clipped from V and 6 bases from J, the junction kept 5 bases outside the gene matches. CDR3 length: 14 amino acids. Germline V CDR1 and CDR2: MNHEY, SMNVEV (reference sequence). CDR3 loop: CASSLRLALDTQYF. CDR3 DNA sequence: TGTGCCAGCAGTTTGAGACTAGCGTTGGATACGCAGTATTTT.

This clonotype was detected many times. This chain uses TRBV30 with TRBJ2-1; either TRBD1 or TRBD2 may supply D (5 bases each). Trimming shortened V by 3 bases and J by 12 bases, and 21 bases separated the two germline ends. This CDR3 spans 14 amino acids. CDR1 and CDR2 (germline): GTSNPN, SVGIG (reference sequence). CDR3 residues: CAWSRGVGTVGQFF. DNA of the CDR3: TGTGCCTGGAGCCGAGGGGTAGGCACCGTCGGGCAGTTCTTC.

This clonotype has more than one count but fewer than ten. A much larger clone differs from this one at a single base, so this may be a read error. The rearrangement joins TRBV7-8 to TRBJ2-5; TRBD1 matches at 10 bases. The CDR3 extends over 14 amino acids. Germline assignment: CDR1 SGHVS and CDR2 FQNEAQ. DNA of the CDR3: TGTGCCAGCAGCTTTCGGGACAGGGGAGAGATCCAGTACTTC. Its protein product is CASSFRDRGEIQYF.

This clonotype was found many times. The V call is TRBV20-1, the J call TRBJ2-3; D not resolved. The CDR3 extends over 13 amino acids. Germline V gives CDR1 DFQATT, CDR2 SNEGSKA (reference sequence). The V end lost 7 bases, the J end lost 4 bases, and 15 bases lay between the germline ends. The CDR3 DNA is TGCAGTGAAGTGTCCCCGGGCCCAGATACGCAGTATTTT. Translating gives CSEVSPGPDTQYF.

The V call is TRBV20-1, the J call TRBJ1-1; D is possibly TRBD1 (5 bases). CDR1 DFQATT and CDR2 SNEGSKA come from the germline V gene (reference sequence). This CDR3 comprises 13 residues. The V and J ends lost 5 bases and 1 base respectively, with 11 bases between them. The CDR3 DNA sequence: TGCAGTGCTGGGGGGGGTGGGAACACTGAAGCTTTCTTT. Translation gives CSAGGGGNTEAFF.

This clonotype was observed many times. The chain recombines TRBV6-1 with TRBJ1-1; D not resolved. Germline CDR1 is MNHNS and CDR2 is SASEGT. The CDR3 is made up of 14 amino acids. Trimming stripped 6 bases from V and 6 bases from J, with 17 bases between. The CDR3 spells CASRRTTVAPEAFF. Here the CDR3 DNA reads TGTGCCAGCAGACGGACGACGGTGGCCCCTGAAGCTTTCTTT.

The table lists this clonotype with many counts. This chain joins TRBV28 and TRBJ2-1; 10 bases are a match to TRBD1. Germline-derived CDR1 and CDR2 are MDHEN and SYDVKM. V lost 5 bases, J lost 7 bases, and 8 bases stayed unmatched. The CDR3 length is 15 residues. CDR3 in DNA: TGTGCCAGCAGTGGACCGGGACAGGGGAAAAATGAGCAGTTCTTC. The encoded protein is CASSGPGQGKNEQFF.

The table lists this clonotype with many counts. The chain employs TRBV6-1 and TRBJ2-1; D remains unclear. The CDR3 consists of 14 residues. Germline-derived CDR1 and CDR2 are MNHNS and SASEGT. Between the trimmed V and J ends, which lost 11 bases and 0 bases, there was a span of 14 bases. The CDR3 DNA reads as TGTGCCGGAAAGCAAACCCTCTCCTACAATGAGCAGTTCTTC. Protein sequence: CAGKQTLSYNEQFF.

This clonotype was seen at least ten times. This rearrangement joins TRBV14 to TRBJ1-6; D is undetermined. The CDR3 loop spans 12 amino acids. V gave up 0 bases and J gave up 10 bases, with 4 bases separating them. The germline V gene has CDR1 SGHDN and CDR2 FVKESK. CDR3 in DNA: TGTGCCAGCAGCCAAGATGCATCACCCCTCCACTTT. Translation gives CASSQDASPLHF.

This clonotype was seen a few times. A much larger clonotype is one base distant, so this may be a read error. The V and J genes are TRBV11-2 and TRBJ1-2, with no clear D. The CDR3 contains 12 residues. From germline, CDR1 is SGHAT and CDR2 FQNNGV. The CDR3 nucleotides read TGTGCCAGCGGCTTAACCCGGTCTGGCTACACCTTC. Its translation: CASGLTRSGYTF.

This clonotype appeared many times. This chain uses TRBV3-1 with TRBJ1-2; D perhaps matches TRBD1 (5 bases). Per the germline V gene, CDR1 is LGHDT and CDR2 is YNNKEL (reference sequence). This CDR3 contains 15 residues. Deletions cut 0 bases from V and 2 bases from J, with 10 bases between. CDR3 DNA: TGTGCCAGCAGCCAAGAAGGGACGAGCAACTATGGCTACACCTTC. Protein product: CASSQEGTSNYGYTF.

This clonotype has just a few counts. Possible read error: a much larger clone is one base away. The V call is TRBV27, the J call TRBJ1-2; 9 bases match TRBD1. The CDR3 consists of 15 residues. Looked up from germline, CDR1 is MNHEY and CDR2 is SMNVEV (reference sequence). CDR3 protein: CAGSLTGTGRYGYTF. The CDR3 nucleotides read TGTGCCGGCAGTTTAACGGGGACAGGGCGATATGGCTACACCTTC.